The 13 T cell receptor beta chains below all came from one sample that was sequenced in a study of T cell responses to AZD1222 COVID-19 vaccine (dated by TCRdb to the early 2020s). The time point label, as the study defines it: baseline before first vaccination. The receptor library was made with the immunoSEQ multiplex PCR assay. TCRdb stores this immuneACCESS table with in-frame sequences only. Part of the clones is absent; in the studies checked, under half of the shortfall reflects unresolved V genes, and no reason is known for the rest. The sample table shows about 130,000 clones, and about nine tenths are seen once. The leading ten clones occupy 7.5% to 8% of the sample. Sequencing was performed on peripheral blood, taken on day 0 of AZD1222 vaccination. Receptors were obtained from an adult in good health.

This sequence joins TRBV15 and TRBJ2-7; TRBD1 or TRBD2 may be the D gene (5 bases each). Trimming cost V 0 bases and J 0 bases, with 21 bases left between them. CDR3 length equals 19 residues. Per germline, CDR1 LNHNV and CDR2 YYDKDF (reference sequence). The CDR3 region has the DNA TGTGCCACCAGCAGAGATCCTCGGAGGACACAAAAGAACTCCTACGAGCAGTACTTC. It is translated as CATSRDPRRTQKNSYEQYF.

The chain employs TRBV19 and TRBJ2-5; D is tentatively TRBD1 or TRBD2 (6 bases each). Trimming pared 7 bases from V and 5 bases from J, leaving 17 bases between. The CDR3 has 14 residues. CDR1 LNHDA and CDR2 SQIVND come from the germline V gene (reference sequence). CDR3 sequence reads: CASNRRGAQETQYF. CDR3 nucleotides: TGTGCCAGTAATAGGAGGGGGGCGCAGGAGACCCAGTACTTC.

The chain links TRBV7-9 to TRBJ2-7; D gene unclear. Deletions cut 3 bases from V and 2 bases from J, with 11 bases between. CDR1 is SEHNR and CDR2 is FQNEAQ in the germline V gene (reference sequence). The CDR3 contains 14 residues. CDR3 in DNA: TGTGCCAGCAGCTTGTTAGAAGGGCCCTACGAGCAGTACTTC. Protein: CASSLLEGPYEQYF.

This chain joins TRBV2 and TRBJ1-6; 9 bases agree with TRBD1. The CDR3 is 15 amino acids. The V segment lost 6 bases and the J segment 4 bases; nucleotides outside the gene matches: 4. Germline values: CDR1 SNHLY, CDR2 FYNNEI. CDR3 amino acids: CASREGQGYNSPLHF. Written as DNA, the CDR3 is TGTGCCAGCAGGGAGGGACAGGGATATAATTCACCCCTCCACTTT.

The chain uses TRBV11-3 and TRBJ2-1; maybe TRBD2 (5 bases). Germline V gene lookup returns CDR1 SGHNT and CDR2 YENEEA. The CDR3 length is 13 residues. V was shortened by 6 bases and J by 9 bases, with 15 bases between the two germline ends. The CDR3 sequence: CASSPFPEGEQFF. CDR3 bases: TGTGCCAGCAGTCCTTTCCCCGAGGGTGAGCAGTTCTTC.

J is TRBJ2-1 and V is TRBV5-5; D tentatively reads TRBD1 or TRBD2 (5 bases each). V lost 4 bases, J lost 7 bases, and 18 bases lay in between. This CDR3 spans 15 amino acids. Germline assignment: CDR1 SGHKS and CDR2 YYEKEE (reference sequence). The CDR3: CASSPIALGENEQFF. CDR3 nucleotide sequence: TGTGCCAGCAGCCCGATCGCCTTGGGGGAAAATGAGCAGTTCTTC.

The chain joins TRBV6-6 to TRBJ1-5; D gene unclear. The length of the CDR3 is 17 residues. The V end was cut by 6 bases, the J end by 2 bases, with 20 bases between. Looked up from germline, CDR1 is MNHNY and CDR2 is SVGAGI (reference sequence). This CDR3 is CASSRSPTPQGNQPQHF. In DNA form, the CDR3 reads TGTGCCAGCAGCCGATCGCCAACACCACAAGGCAATCAGCCCCAGCATTTT.

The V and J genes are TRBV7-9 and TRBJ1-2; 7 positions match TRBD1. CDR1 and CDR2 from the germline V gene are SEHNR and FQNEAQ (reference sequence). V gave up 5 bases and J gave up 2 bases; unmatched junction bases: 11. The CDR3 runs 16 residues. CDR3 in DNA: TGTGCCAGCAGCCCATACTACCAGACAGGGAACTATGGCTACACCTTC. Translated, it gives CASSPYYQTGNYGYTF.

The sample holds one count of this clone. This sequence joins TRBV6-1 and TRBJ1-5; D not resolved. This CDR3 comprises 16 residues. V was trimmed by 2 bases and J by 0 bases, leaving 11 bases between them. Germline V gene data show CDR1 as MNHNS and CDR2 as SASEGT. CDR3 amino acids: CASSERTVNSNQPQHF. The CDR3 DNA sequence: TGTGCCAGCAGTGAACGGACTGTAAATAGCAATCAGCCCCAGCATTTT.

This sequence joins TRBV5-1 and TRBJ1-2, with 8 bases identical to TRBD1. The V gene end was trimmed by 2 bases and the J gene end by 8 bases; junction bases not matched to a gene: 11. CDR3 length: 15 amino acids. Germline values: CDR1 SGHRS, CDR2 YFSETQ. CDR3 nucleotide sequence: TGCGCCAGCAGCTTCACGCTCAGGGGGCGTGGGGGCTACACCTTC. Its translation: CASSFTLRGRGGYTF.

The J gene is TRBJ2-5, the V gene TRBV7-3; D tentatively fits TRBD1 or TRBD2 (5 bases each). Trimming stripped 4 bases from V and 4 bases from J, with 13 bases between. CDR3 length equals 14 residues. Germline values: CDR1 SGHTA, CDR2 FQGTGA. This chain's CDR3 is CASSSGRQAETQYF. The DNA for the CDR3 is TGTGCCAGCAGCTCGGGACGCCAGGCAGAGACCCAGTACTTC.

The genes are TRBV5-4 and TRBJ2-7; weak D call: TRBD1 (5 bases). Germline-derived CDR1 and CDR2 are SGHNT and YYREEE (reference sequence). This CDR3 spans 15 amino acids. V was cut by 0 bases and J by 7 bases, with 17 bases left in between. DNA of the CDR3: TGTGCCAGCAGCTTGGCGCCGCAGGGCGGTATAGAGCAGTACTTC. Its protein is CASSLAPQGGIEQYF.

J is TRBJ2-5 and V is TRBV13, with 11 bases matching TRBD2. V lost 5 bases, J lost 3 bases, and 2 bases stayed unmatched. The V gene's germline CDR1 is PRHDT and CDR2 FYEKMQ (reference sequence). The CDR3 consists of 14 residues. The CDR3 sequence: CASSSSGGEETQYF. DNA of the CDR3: TGTGCCAGCAGCAGTAGCGGGGGGGAAGAGACCCAGTACTTC. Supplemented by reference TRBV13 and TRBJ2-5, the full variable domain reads AAGVIQSPRHLIKEKRETATLKCYPIPRHDTVYWYQQGPGQDPQFLISFYEKMQSDKGSIPDRFSAQQFSDYHSELNMSSLELGDSALYFCASSSSGGEETQYFGPGTRLLVL.